The following is a T cell receptor (beta chain) sequence with its context. Its antigen remains unidentified. Produced via immunoSEQ multiplex PCR; TCRdb's table is partial and in-frame only. Of roughly 80,000 clones listed, approximately 90% are singletons. These data come from a study of T cell responses to AZD1222 COVID-19 vaccine. Study-wide points: In the spike-specific TCR repertoire, nearly half reportedly target unmutated variant regions. Donors were largely white British and mainly female; clonal diversity was possibly underestimated.

The CDR3 covers 14 residues. Germline lookup yields CDR1 LNHDA and CDR2 SQIVND (reference sequence). The J segment lost 8 bases and the V segment lost 10 bases, leaving 11 bases of the junction unmatched. The specimen comprised peripheral blood, sampled on day 0 of MenACWY control vaccination. This chain joins TRBV19 and TRBJ1-4; TRBD1 matches 9 bases. The TCR comes from an adult in good health. Here the CDR3 reads CATLSGTGNEKLFF. CDR3 coding DNA: TGTGCCACCCTTTCCGGGACAGGGAACGAAAAACTGTTTTTT.